These 11 T cell receptor beta chains share one sample of origin, sequenced in a study of T cell responses to AZD1222 COVID-19 vaccine (dated by TCRdb to the early 2020s). This sample's time point label indicates: about 28 days (+/-7) after the second vaccine dose. The library was made by the immunoSEQ multiplex PCR assay. This immuneACCESS table, as held by TCRdb, lists in-frame sequences with V and J called but not all clones. Of the missing ones, under half trace to an unresolved V gene in checked studies; the others have no known cause. The sample has about 59,000 clones on record, 89% of them singletons. The top ten hold under 6.5% of the sample. Sequenced material: peripheral blood, taken 28 days after the second AZD1222 dose. The receptors come from an adult who received the AZD1222 COVID-19 vaccine.

The J gene is TRBJ1-2, the V gene TRBV15; D perhaps matches TRBD1 (5 bases). CDR1 is LNHNV and CDR2 is YYDKDF in the germline V gene (reference sequence). Deletions cut 0 bases from V and 6 bases from J, with 14 bases between. The CDR3 is 15 amino acids. Written as DNA, the CDR3 is TGTGCCACCAGCAGAGAAGTGTCAGGGTCGGATGGCTACACCTTC. As protein: CATSREVSGSDGYTF.

The chain combines TRBV28 with TRBJ2-5; unclear D gene. Germline CDR1 and CDR2: MDHEN and SYDVKM. The CDR3 loop spans 13 amino acids. V shed 5 bases and J shed 0 bases, with 7 bases lying between them. CDR3 residues: CASSESHQETQYF. As DNA, the CDR3 is TGTGCCAGCAGTGAGTCTCACCAAGAGACCCAGTACTTC.

The V call is TRBV5-8, the J call TRBJ1-4; possibly TRBD1 for D (6 bases). V lost 2 bases and J 3 bases, leaving 11 bases between the germline ends. Germline assignment: CDR1 SGHTS and CDR2 YDEGEE. The CDR3 length is 15 residues. CDR3 nucleotide sequence: TGTGCCAGCAGCTTACGGGGGGCGCCTAATGAAAAACTGTTTTTT. It yields the protein CASSLRGAPNEKLFF.

The chain joins TRBV27 to TRBJ2-7; no firm D call. This CDR3 has 10 amino acids. The germline gives CDR1 MNHEY, CDR2 SMNVEV (reference sequence). Between the trimmed V and J ends, which lost 6 bases and 5 bases, there was a span of 5 bases. CDR3 coding DNA: TGTGCCAGCAGGAAACACGAGCAGTACTTC. It yields the protein CASRKHEQYF.

The rearrangement uses TRBV4-3 and TRBJ2-6, with D tentatively TRBD1 (5 bases). Trimming took off 2 bases at V and 4 bases at J, with 9 bases between the two ends. CDR1 and CDR2 (germline): LGHNA, YSLEER. The CDR3 runs to 15 residues. CDR3 protein: CASSQQGPGANVLTF. CDR3 bases: TGCGCCAGCAGCCAACAGGGTCCCGGGGCCAACGTCCTGACTTTC.

The CDR3 loop reads CACGRQGAASLSGYTF. The CDR3 nucleotides read TGTGCCTGCGGCCGACAGGGGGCGGCTTCCCTCTCTGGCTACACCTTC. This chain links TRBV30 with TRBJ1-2, with 10 bases fitting TRBD1. The CDR3 contains 16 residues. J was trimmed by 7 bases and V by 6 bases; bases with no gene match: 17. CDR1 is GTSNPN and CDR2 is SVGIG in the germline V gene (reference sequence).

The chain has TRBV11-3 and TRBJ2-1, with D possibly called TRBD1 or TRBD2 (5 bases each). Germline values: CDR1 SGHNT, CDR2 YENEEA. CDR3 length: 15 amino acids. Between the trimmed V and J ends, which lost 2 bases and 3 bases, there was a span of 11 bases. The DNA of the CDR3 is TGTGCCAGCAGCTTATGGGGCGGAGGCTACAATGAGCAGTTCTTC. Translated: CASSLWGGGYNEQFF.

The V gene is TRBV10-2, the J gene TRBJ2-7, with unresolved D. Trimming removed 6 bases at V and 0 bases at J, with 15 bases between. The CDR3 sequence is 15 residues long. Germline V gives CDR1 WSHSY, CDR2 SAAADI. This CDR3 is CASRPSRQSSYEQYF. CDR3 DNA sequence: TGCGCCAGCAGGCCCAGCAGGCAAAGCTCCTACGAGCAGTACTTC.

V and J are TRBV15 and TRBJ2-5, with D possibly being TRBD2 (5 bases). Germline values: CDR1 LNHNV, CDR2 YYDKDF (reference sequence). The CDR3 consists of 13 residues. V was shortened by 6 bases and J by 3 bases, with 11 bases between the two germline ends. The CDR3 here is CATSSRGKETQYF. CDR3 bases: TGTGCCACCAGTTCCCGGGGAAAAGAGACCCAGTACTTC.

This sequence joins TRBV27 and TRBJ1-5; the match to TRBD1 covers 8 bases. V dropped 5 bases and J dropped 7; count of bases not matched to a gene: 13. CDR1 is MNHEY, CDR2 SMNVEV, per germline (reference sequence). CDR3 length: 16 residues. CDR3 in DNA: TGTGCCAGCAGTCCATTATGGACAGGGCGGTGGCAGCCCCAGCATTTT. Translating it yields CASSPLWTGRWQPQHF.

The V and J genes are TRBV30 and TRBJ2-7, with 7 bases fitting TRBD2. This CDR3 region has 11 residues. CDR1 is GTSNPN and CDR2 is SVGIG in the germline V gene (reference sequence). V was clipped by 5 bases and J by 3 bases; unmatched bases: 1. CDR3 amino acids: CAWGEGYEQYF. The CDR3 DNA is TGTGCCTGGGGGGAGGGCTACGAGCAGTACTTC.